These 23 T cell receptor beta chains were sequenced from one sample in a study of blood T cell repertoires in COVID-19. The assay was immunoSEQ multiplex PCR, and TCRdb's table has in-frame clones only and misses some. The profile covers under 500,000 clones, with approximately 90% appearing a single time and roughly 1.1% taken by the ten largest. The specimen was PBMCs or T cells enriched from blood (not recorded which). The receptors were gathered from a man aged 30 to 45 who had recovered from COVID-19.

J is TRBJ2-3 and V is TRBV5-1; 10 bases match TRBD2. From germline, CDR1 is SGHRS and CDR2 YFSETQ. The CDR3 consists of 14 residues. The V segment lost 7 bases and the J segment 6 bases; nucleotides outside the gene matches: 8. The CDR3 sequence is CASCLAGASDTQYF. CDR3 coding DNA: TGCGCCAGCTGCCTAGCGGGAGCCAGCGATACGCAGTATTTT.

V and J are TRBV18 and TRBJ1-1; D is ambiguous. CDR1 is KGHSH and CDR2 is LQKENI in the germline V gene. V lost 3 bases to trimming and J lost 1 base, with 6 bases between them. This CDR3 is 13 amino acids long. The CDR3 here is CASSPTPNTEAFF. The CDR3 nucleotides read TGTGCCAGCTCACCGACACCGAACACTGAAGCTTTCTTT.

The CDR3 bases are TGCGCCAGCAGCCAAGGGAGCGTAGCAGAACTCTATGGCTACACCTTC. Amino acid sequence: CASSQGSVAELYGYTF. The J gene is TRBJ1-2, the V gene TRBV4-1; no definite D call. The germline V gene has CDR1 MGHRA and CDR2 YSYEKL. This CDR3 contains 16 residues. V was shortened by 1 base and J by 4 bases, with 16 bases between the two germline ends.

The chain is built from TRBV12-3 or TRBV12-4 and TRBJ2-7, with 7 bases aligning to TRBD2. The CDR3 has 13 amino acids. V was clipped by 4 bases and J by 3 bases; unmatched bases: 3. The CDR3 coding sequence is TGTGCCAGCAGTTGGGGGGGATTCTACGAGCAGTACTTC. It is translated as CASSWGGFYEQYF.

Here the CDR3 reads CASSSDRAYEQYF. CDR3 DNA: TGTGCCAGCAGCTCCGACCGGGCCTACGAGCAGTACTTC. V usage is TRBV11-2 and J usage is TRBJ2-7, with D hard to call. This CDR3 has 13 amino acids. Trimming left V 4 bases short and J 2 bases short, with 9 bases between. From germline, CDR1 is SGHAT and CDR2 FQNNGV.

The V call is TRBV24-1, the J call TRBJ1-4; 10 bases agree with TRBD1. Germline CDR1 and CDR2: KGHDR and SFDVKD. The CDR3 runs to 15 residues. V lost 5 bases, J lost 7 bases, and 6 bases stayed unmatched. The CDR3 DNA reads as TGTGCCACCAGTGCCACGGGACAGGGGCGTGAAAAACTGTTTTTT. Translated, it gives CATSATGQGREKLFF.

The chain is built from TRBV28 and TRBJ2-5, with a weak D call TRBD1 (5 bases). CDR3 length: 17 residues. V was pared by 5 bases and J by 2 bases, with 21 bases between. The V gene's germline CDR1 is MDHEN and CDR2 SYDVKM. CDR3: CASSVHHTWGRQETQYF. The CDR3, as DNA: TGTGCCAGCAGTGTCCATCACACATGGGGCCGTCAAGAGACCCAGTACTTC.

This rearrangement joins TRBV12-3 or TRBV12-4 to TRBJ1-2; TRBD1 matches at 9 bases. This CDR3 spans 13 amino acids. With 4 bases clipped from V and 5 bases from J, the junction kept 2 bases outside the gene matches. The CDR3 here is CASSYGTGYGYTF. The CDR3 DNA is TGTGCCAGCAGTTACGGGACAGGGTATGGCTACACCTTC.

The chain uses TRBV19 and TRBJ1-4; possible D gene TRBD1, 6 bases. CDR1 LNHDA and CDR2 SQIVND come from the germline V gene (reference sequence). The CDR3 has 14 amino acids. V was clipped by 10 bases and J by 5 bases, with 17 bases between them. The CDR3 is CATSVRQGNEKLFF. In DNA, the CDR3 is TGTGCCACAAGTGTTCGGCAGGGGAATGAAAAACTGTTTTTT.

This rearrangement joins TRBV5-4 to TRBJ2-2; maybe TRBD2 (5 bases). Germline CDR1 and CDR2: SGHNT and YYREEE (reference sequence). Trimming left V 0 bases short and J 0 bases short, with 9 bases between. This CDR3 region has 16 residues. The CDR3 bases are TGTGCCAGCAGCTTGGTCCGGGAATCGAACACCGGGGAGCTGTTTTTT. Translated: CASSLVRESNTGELFF.

The chain employs TRBV12-3 or TRBV12-4 and TRBJ1-1; a possible D gene is TRBD1 (6 bases). Trimming removed 7 bases at V and 6 bases at J, with 9 bases between. The CDR3 spans 11 residues. The DNA for the CDR3 is TGTGCCAGCACCAGGGGCCCTGAAGCTTTCTTT. It encodes CASTRGPEAFF.

The chain carries TRBV28 and TRBJ1-2, with 9 bases aligning to TRBD1. Per germline, CDR1 MDHEN and CDR2 SYDVKM. There are 15 residues in the CDR3. V was clipped by 5 bases and J by 9 bases; unmatched bases: 13. CDR3 DNA sequence: TGTGCCAGCAGTAAATTAGGGACAGGGAACGGACGCTACACCTTC. Protein product: CASSKLGTGNGRYTF.

The chain links TRBV6-5 to TRBJ2-5; 9 nucleotides line up with TRBD1. J was trimmed by 1 base and V by 6 bases; bases with no gene match: 6. From germline, CDR1 is MNHEY and CDR2 SVGAGI. CDR3 length equals 15 residues. CDR3 sequence: CASRGTGRLQETQYF. The DNA for the CDR3 is TGTGCCAGCAGGGGGACAGGGCGGCTCCAAGAGACCCAGTACTTC.

This clone occurred once. The rearrangement joins TRBV4-1 to TRBJ2-7; TRBD2 matches 9 bases. CDR1 and CDR2 from the germline V gene are MGHRA and YSYEKL. This CDR3 contains 15 residues. The V and J ends lost 4 bases and 7 bases, in that order; junction bases with no gene match: 11. In DNA form, the CDR3 reads TGCGCCAGCAGCCTGCTGTTAGCGGGAGTATGGGAGCAGTACTTC. Its protein product is CASSLLLAGVWEQYF.

The chain has TRBV24-1 and TRBJ2-5, with D unresolved. Germline V gene lookup returns CDR1 KGHDR and CDR2 SFDVKD. Trimming left V 1 base short and J 5 bases short, with 4 bases between. This CDR3 comprises 12 residues. The CDR3 region has the DNA TGTGCCACCAGTGATTTCATGGAGACCCAGTACTTC. Translated: CATSDFMETQYF.

This chain links TRBV7-9 with TRBJ2-3, with D hard to call. The germline V gene has CDR1 SEHNR and CDR2 FQNEAQ (reference sequence). V was trimmed by 1 base and J by 7 bases, leaving 15 bases between them. There are 15 residues in the CDR3. As DNA, the CDR3 is TGTGCCAGCAGCTTAGGAACCCCCGACAAGTATACGCAGTATTTT. This encodes CASSLGTPDKYTQYF.

The rearrangement uses TRBV10-1 and TRBJ2-1; 8 bases line up with TRBD2. Per germline, CDR1 WNHNN and CDR2 SYGVQD (reference sequence). The length of the CDR3 is 18 residues. The junction had 14 bases not matched to a gene; V was cut back by 2 bases and J by 5 bases. CDR3 region: CASSEASGSADPNNEQFF. The CDR3 nucleotides are TGCGCCAGCAGTGAGGCCAGCGGGAGTGCTGACCCAAACAATGAGCAGTTCTTC.

The chain uses TRBV5-6 and TRBJ1-5, with 8 nucleotides matching TRBD1. The germline V gene encodes CDR1 SGHDT and CDR2 YYEEEE. V dropped 5 bases and J dropped 2; count of bases not matched to a gene: 3. The CDR3 is 14 amino acids. The CDR3 loop is CASRTQGGNQPQHF. The CDR3 region has the DNA TGTGCCAGCAGAACACAGGGGGGCAATCAGCCCCAGCATTTT.

The chain uses TRBV2 and TRBJ1-2; 7 bases align to TRBD1. The CDR3 is made up of 13 amino acids. Looked up from germline, CDR1 is SNHLY and CDR2 is FYNNEI. With V trimmed by 4 bases and J by 8 bases, 7 bases remained unmatched. For the CDR3, the DNA is TGTGCCAGCAGTGGAAGACAGGGTAGCGGCTACACCTTC. This gives the protein CASSGRQGSGYTF. The variable domain in full, completed from reference TRBV2 and TRBJ1-2, reads EPEVTQTPSHQVTQMGQEVILRCVPISNHLYFYWYRQILGQKVEFLVSFYNNEISEKSEIFDDQFSVERPDGSNFTLKIRSTKLEDSAMYFCASSGRQGSGYTFGSGTRLTVV.

The chain couples TRBV2 to TRBJ1-1; no definite D call. Germline assignment: CDR1 SNHLY and CDR2 FYNNEI. Between the trimmed V and J ends, which lost 0 bases and 1 base, there was a span of 6 bases. The CDR3 covers 14 residues. This CDR3 reads CASSEALRNTEAFF. DNA of the CDR3: TGTGCCAGCAGTGAAGCGCTCAGGAACACTGAAGCTTTCTTT.

The CDR3 DNA reads as TGCGCCAGCAGCCATCTCCGGACAGGGGACTACGAGCAGTACTTC. It yields the protein CASSHLRTGDYEQYF. V usage is TRBV4-1 and J usage is TRBJ2-7, with 9 nucleotides matching TRBD1. Germline V gene sequence: CDR1 MGHRA, CDR2 YSYEKL. The V segment lost 3 bases and the J segment 3 bases; nucleotides outside the gene matches: 6. The CDR3 loop spans 15 amino acids.

The CDR3 coding sequence is TGTGCCAGCAGTTCTCGGAGGGAAACTAATGAAAAACTGTTTTTT. Its protein product is CASSSRRETNEKLFF. J is TRBJ1-4 and V is TRBV7-9; D not certain. CDR1 SEHNR and CDR2 FQNEAQ come from the germline V gene (reference sequence). The CDR3 runs 15 residues. The V and J ends lost 6 bases and 1 base respectively, with 12 bases between them.

The J gene is TRBJ1-2, the V gene TRBV3-1 (or the pseudogene TRBV3-2), with D maybe TRBD1 (5 bases). The CDR3 loop spans 18 amino acids. Per germline, CDR1 LGHDT and CDR2 YNNKEL (reference sequence). The ends were cut back, 0 bases at V and 0 bases at J, with 17 bases in the middle. CDR3 nucleotide sequence: TGTGCCAGCAGCCAAGATGGGGCAGGCCGGTTGTCTAACTATGGCTACACCTTC. Translated, it gives CASSQDGAGRLSNYGYTF.